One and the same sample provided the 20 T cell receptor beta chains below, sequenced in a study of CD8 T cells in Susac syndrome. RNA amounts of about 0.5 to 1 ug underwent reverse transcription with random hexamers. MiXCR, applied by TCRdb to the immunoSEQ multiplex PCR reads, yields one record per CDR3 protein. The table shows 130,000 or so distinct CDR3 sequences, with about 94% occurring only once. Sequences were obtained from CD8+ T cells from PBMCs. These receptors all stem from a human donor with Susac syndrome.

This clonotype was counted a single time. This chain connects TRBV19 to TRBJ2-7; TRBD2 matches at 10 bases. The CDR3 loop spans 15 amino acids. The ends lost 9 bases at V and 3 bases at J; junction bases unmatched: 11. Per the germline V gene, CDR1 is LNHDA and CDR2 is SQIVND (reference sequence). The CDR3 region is CASTHAAGGNYEQYF. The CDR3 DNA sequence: TGTGCCAGCACCCACGCAGCGGGGGGGAACTACGAGCAGTACTTC.

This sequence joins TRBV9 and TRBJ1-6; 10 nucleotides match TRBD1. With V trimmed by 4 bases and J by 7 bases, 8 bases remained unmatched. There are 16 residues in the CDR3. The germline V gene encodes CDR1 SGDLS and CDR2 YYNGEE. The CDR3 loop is CASSPKDRGDNSPLHF. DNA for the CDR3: TGTGCCAGCAGCCCAAAGGACAGGGGGGACAATTCACCCCTCCACTTT.

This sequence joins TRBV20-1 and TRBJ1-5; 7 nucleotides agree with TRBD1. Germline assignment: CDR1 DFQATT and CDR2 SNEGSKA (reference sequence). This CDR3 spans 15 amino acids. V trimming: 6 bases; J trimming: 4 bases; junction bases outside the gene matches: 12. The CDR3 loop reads CSARNPTGANQPQHF. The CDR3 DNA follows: TGCAGTGCGAGAAACCCCACAGGGGCTAATCAGCCCCAGCATTTT.

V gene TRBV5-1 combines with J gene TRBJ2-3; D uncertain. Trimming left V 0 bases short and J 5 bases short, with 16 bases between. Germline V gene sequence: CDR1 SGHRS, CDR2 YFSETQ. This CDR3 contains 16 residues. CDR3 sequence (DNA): TGCGCCAGCAGCTTGGACTCGTCCACAGCTGGAGATACGCAGTATTTT. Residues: CASSLDSSTAGDTQYF.

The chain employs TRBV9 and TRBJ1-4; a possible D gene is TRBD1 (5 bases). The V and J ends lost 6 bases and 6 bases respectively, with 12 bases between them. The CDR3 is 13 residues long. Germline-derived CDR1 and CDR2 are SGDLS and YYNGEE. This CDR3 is CASNPDNDEKLFF. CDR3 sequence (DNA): TGTGCCAGCAACCCGGACAACGATGAAAAACTGTTTTTT.

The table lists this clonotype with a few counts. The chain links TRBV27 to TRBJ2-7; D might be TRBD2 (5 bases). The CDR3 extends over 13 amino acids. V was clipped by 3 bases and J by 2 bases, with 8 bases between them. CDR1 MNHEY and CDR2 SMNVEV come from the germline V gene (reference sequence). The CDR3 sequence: CASSLSGAYEQYF. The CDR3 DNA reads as TGTGCCAGCAGTTTGTCCGGGGCCTACGAGCAGTACTTC.

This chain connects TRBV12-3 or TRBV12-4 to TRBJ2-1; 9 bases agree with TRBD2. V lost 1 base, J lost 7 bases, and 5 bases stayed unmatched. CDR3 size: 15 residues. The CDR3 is CASSLELAGQNEQFF. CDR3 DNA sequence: TGTGCCAGCAGTTTAGAGCTAGCGGGGCAAAATGAGCAGTTCTTC.

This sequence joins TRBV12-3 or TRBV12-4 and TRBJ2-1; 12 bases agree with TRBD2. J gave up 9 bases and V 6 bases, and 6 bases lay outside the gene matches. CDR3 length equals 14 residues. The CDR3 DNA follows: TGTGCCAGCAGCACTAGCGGGGGGCCCCCTGAGCAGTTCTTC. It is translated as CASSTSGGPPEQFF.

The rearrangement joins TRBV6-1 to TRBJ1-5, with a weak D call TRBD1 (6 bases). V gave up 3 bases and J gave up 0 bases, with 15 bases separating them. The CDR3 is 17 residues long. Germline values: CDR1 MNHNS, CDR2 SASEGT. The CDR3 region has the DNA TGTGCCAGCAGTGACCCCCGGGGACACTATAGCAATCAGCCCCAGCATTTT. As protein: CASSDPRGHYSNQPQHF.

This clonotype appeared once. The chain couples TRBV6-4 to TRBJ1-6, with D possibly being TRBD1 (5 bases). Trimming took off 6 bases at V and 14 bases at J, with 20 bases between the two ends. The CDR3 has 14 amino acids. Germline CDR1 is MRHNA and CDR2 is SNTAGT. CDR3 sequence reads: CASSQDTEGRALHF. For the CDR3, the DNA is TGTGCCAGCAGCCAGGACACCGAGGGTCGGGCCCTCCACTTT.

CDR3 sequence reads: CASSEGLNSPLHF. In DNA form, the CDR3 reads TGCGCCAGCAGTGAGGGACTGAATTCACCCCTCCACTTT. The chain links TRBV10-1 to TRBJ1-6; D not certain. V lost 2 bases and J lost 7, with 6 bases in between. The CDR3 extends over 13 amino acids. The germline CDR1 and CDR2 sequences are WNHNN and SYGVQD (reference sequence).

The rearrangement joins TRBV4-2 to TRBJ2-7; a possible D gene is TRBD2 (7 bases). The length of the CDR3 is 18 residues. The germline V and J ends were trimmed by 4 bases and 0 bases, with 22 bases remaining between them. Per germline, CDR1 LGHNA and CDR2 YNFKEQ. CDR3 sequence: CASSPLGGTPKSSYEQYF. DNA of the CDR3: TGTGCCAGCAGCCCCTTGGGAGGGACACCTAAGAGCTCCTACGAGCAGTACTTC.

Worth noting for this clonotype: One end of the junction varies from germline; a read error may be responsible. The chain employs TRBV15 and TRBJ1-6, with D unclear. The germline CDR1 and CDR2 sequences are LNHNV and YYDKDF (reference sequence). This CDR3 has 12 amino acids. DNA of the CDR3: TGTGCCACCCGTGCCTATAATTCACCCCTCCATTTT. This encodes CATRAYNSPLHF. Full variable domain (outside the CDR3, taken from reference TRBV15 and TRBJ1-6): DAMVIQNPRYQVTQFGKPVTLSCSQTLNHNVMYWYQQKSSQAPKLLFHYYDKDFNNEADTPDNFQSRRPNTSFCFLDIRSPGLGDTAMYLCATRAYNSPLHFGNGTRLTVT.

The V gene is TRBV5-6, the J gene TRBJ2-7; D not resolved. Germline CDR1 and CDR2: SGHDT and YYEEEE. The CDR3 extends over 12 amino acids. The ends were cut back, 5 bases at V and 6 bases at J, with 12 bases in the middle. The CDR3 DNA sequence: TGTGCCAGCAGTCTAGTAGAAGGCGAGCAGTACTTC. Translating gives CASSLVEGEQYF.

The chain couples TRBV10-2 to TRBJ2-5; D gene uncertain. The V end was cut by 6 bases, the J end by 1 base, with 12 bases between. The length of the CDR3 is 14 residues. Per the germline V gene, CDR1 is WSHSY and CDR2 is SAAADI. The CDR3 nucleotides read TGCGCCAGCAGCCTACAGTGGTCCCAAGAGACCCAGTACTTC. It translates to CASSLQWSQETQYF.

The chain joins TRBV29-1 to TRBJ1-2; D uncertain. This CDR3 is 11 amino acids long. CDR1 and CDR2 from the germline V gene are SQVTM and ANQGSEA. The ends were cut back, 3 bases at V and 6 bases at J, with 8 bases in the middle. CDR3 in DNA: TGCAGCGTTGAGGGTGTTCATGGCTACACCTTC. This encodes CSVEGVHGYTF.

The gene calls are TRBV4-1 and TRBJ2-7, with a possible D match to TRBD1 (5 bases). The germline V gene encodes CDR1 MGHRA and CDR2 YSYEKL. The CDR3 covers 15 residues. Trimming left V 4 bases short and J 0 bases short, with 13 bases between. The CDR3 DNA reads TGCGCCAGCAGCCTGACAGTGGGAAGCTCCTACGAGCAGTACTTC. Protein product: CASSLTVGSSYEQYF.

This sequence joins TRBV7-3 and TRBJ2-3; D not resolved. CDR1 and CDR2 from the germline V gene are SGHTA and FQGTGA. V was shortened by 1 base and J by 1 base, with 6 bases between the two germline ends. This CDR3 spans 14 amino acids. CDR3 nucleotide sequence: TGTGCCAGCAGCTTAAATGGGGGCACAGATACGCAGTATTTT. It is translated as CASSLNGGTDTQYF.

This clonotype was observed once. For the CDR3, the DNA is TGTGCCAGCAGCTCCCACGTTTCGGCCCCCATTCAGTACTTC. Residues: CASSSHVSAPIQYF. The chain uses TRBV7-2 and TRBJ2-4; D ambiguous. Germline assignment: CDR1 SGHTA and CDR2 FQGNSA. V dropped 4 bases and J dropped 9 bases, with 16 bases sitting between them. CDR3 size: 14 residues.

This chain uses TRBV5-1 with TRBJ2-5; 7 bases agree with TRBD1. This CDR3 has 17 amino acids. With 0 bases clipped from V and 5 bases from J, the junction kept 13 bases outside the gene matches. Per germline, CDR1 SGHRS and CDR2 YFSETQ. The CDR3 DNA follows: TGCGCCAGCAGCTTGGCAGCCCCGGGACAGCCCCGGGAGACCCAGTACTTC. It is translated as CASSLAAPGQPRETQYF.